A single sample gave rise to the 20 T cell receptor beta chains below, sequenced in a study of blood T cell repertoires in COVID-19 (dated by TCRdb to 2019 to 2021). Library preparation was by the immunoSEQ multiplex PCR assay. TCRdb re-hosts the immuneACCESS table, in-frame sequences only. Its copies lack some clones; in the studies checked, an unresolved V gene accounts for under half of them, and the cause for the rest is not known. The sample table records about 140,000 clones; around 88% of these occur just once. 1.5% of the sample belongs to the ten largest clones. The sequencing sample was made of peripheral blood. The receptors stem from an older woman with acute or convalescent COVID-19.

For the CDR3, the DNA is TGTGCCAGCAGCTCTTTCGGGGACAGGGGATTCACTGAAGCTTTCTTT. Translated: CASSSFGDRGFTEAFF. The chain uses TRBV11-1 and TRBJ1-1, with TRBD1 matching 10 bases. Germline V gene lookup returns CDR1 SGHAT and CDR2 FQDESV (reference sequence). The trim removed 4 bases at V and 4 bases at J, leaving 9 bases unmatched. The CDR3 sequence is 16 residues long.

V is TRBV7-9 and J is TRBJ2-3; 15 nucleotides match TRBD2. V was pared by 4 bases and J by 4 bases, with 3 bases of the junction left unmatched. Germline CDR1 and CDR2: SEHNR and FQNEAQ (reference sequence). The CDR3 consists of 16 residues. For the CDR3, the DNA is TGTGCCAGCAGCTGGACTAGCGGGGGGGCGGCAGATACGCAGTATTTT. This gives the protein CASSWTSGGAADTQYF.

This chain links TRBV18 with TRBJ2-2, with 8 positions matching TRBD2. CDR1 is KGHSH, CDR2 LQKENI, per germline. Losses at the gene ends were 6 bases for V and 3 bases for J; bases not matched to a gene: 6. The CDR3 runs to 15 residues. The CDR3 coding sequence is TGTGCCAGCTCCGGACTAGCTCCCGACACCGGGGAGCTGTTTTTT. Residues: CASSGLAPDTGELFF.

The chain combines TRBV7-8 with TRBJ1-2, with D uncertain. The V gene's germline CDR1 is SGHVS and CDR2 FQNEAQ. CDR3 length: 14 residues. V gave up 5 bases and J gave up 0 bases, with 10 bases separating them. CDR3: CASSVGPSNYGYTF. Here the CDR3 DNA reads TGTGCCAGCAGCGTAGGGCCGTCTAACTATGGCTACACCTTC.

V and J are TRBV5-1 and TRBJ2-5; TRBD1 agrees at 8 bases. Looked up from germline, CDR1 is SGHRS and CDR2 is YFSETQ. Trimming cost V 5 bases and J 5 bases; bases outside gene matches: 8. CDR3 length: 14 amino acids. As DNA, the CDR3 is TGCGCCAGCAGAAAAGTGACAGGGGAGGAGACCCAGTACTTC. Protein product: CASRKVTGEETQYF.

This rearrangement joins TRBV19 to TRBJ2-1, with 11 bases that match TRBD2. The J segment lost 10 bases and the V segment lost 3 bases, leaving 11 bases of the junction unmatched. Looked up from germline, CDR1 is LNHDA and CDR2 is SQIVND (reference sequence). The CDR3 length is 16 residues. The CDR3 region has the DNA TGTGCCAGTAGTATCGCGGCTAGCGGGGGGCCTCCGGAGCAGTTCTTC. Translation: CASSIAASGGPPEQFF.

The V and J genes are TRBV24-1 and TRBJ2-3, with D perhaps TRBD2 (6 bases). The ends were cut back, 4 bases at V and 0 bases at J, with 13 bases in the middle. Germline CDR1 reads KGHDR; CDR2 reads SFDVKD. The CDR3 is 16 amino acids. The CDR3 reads CATSDPGRPSTDTQYF. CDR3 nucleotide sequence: TGTGCCACCAGTGACCCCGGGAGACCTAGCACAGATACGCAGTATTTT.

The CDR3 DNA reads as TGTGCCAGCAGCCAAATGACGGGCTCCTACGAGCAGTACTTC. Its protein product is CASSQMTGSYEQYF. This chain connects TRBV3-1 (or the pseudogene TRBV3-2) to TRBJ2-7; no firm D call. The length of the CDR3 is 14 residues. Germline V gene sequence: CDR1 LGHDT, CDR2 YNNKEL (reference sequence). V gave up 2 bases and J gave up 0 bases, with 8 bases separating them.

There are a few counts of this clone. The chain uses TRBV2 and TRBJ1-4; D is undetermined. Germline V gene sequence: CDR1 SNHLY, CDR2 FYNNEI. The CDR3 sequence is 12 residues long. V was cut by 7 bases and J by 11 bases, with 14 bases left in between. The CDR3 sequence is CASNLNPEKLFF. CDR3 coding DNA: TGTGCCAGCAACCTGAACCCGGAGAAACTGTTTTTT.

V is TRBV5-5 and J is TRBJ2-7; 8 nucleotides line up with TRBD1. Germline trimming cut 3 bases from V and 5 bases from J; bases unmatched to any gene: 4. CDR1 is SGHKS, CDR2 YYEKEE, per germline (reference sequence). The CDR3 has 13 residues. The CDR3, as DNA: TGTGCCAGCAGCTCCTGGACAGGGAACGAGCAGTACTTC. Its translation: CASSSWTGNEQYF.

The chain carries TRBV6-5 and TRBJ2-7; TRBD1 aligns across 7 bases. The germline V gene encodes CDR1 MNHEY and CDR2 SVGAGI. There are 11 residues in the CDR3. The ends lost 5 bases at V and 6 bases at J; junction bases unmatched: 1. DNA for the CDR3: TGTGCCAGCAGTACAGGGGTCGAGCAGTACTTC. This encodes CASSTGVEQYF.

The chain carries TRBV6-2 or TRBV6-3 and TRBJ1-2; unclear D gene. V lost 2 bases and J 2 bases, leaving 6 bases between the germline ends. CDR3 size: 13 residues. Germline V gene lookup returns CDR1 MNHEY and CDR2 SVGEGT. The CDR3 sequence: CASSYGGNYGYTF. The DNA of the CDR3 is TGTGCCAGCAGTTACGGAGGAAACTATGGCTACACCTTC.

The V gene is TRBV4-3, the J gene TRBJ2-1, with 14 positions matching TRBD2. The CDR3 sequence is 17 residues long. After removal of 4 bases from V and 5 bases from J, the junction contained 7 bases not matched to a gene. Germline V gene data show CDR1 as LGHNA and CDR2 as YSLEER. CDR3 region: CASSLGTSGGPHNEQFF. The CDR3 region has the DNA TGCGCCAGCAGCCTTGGGACTAGCGGGGGACCTCACAATGAGCAGTTCTTC.

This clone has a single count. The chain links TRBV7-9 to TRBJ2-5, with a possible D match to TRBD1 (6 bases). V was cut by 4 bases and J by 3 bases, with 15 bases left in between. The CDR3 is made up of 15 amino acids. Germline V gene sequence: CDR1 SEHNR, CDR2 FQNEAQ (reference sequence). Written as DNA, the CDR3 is TGTGCCAGCAGCTCATCCGGGACATCAGAAGAGACCCAGTACTTC. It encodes CASSSSGTSEETQYF.

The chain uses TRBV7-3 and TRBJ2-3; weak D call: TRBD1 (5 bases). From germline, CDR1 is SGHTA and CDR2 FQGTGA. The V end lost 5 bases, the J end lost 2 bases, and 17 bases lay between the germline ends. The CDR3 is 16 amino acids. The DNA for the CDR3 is TGTGCCAGCAGCCCGAATTCCGGCAGGGCCACAGATACGCAGTATTTT. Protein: CASSPNSGRATDTQYF.

Written as DNA, the CDR3 is TGTGCCAGTAGCTGGACTAGCGGGGTTCACGGGGAGCTGTTTTTT. Its translation: CASSWTSGVHGELFF. The chain combines TRBV19 with TRBJ2-2; TRBD2 agrees at 12 bases. Germline V gene lookup returns CDR1 LNHDA and CDR2 SQIVND (reference sequence). The CDR3 sequence is 15 residues long. Trimming cost V 6 bases and J 7 bases; bases outside gene matches: 6.

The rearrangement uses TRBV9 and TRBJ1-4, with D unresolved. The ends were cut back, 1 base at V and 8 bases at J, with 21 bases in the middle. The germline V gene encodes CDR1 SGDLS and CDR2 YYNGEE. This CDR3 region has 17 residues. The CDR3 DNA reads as TGTGCCAGCAGCGTATTCTCATCTTTTGGAGCCAGCGAAAAACTGTTTTTT. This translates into CASSVFSSFGASEKLFF.

This CDR3 reads CASSPRRGSSTDTQYF. The DNA for the CDR3 is TGTGCCAGCAGCCCAAGGCGGGGATCAAGCACAGATACGCAGTATTTT. V gene TRBV7-2 combines with J gene TRBJ2-3, with a possible D match to TRBD2 (6 bases). The germline V gene encodes CDR1 SGHTA and CDR2 FQGNSA. CDR3 size: 16 residues. V was trimmed by 5 bases and J by 0 bases, leaving 15 bases between them.

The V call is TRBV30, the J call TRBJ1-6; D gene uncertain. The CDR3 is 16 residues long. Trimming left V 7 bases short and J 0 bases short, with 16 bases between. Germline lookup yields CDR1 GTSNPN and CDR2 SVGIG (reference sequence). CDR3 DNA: TGTGCCTCATTAAGAGGTACAAGCTCCTATAATTCACCCCTCCACTTT. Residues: CASLRGTSSYNSPLHF.

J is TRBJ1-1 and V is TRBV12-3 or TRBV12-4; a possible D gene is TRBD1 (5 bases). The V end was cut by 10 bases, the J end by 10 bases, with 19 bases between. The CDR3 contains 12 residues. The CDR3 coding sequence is TGTGCCACCAACCTTGGGAGGGGTAGAGCTTTCTTT. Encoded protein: CATNLGRGRAFF.